This T cell receptor (beta chain) was retrieved from a study of Graves' ophthalmopathy and Graves' hyperthyroidism. At the level of the study: Hyperthyroidism showing no ophthalmopathy within 18 months of follow-up was stable. Study-level points and caveats: This model predicted ophthalmopathy progression (sensitivity 70% to 71%, specificity 72.22%).

Transcripts of RNA were the source for amplifying TCR beta CDR3 regions. The workflow started with a first-round RT-PCR run with HTBI primers and then moved on to a second-round multiplex PCR. TCRdb re-called the multiplex PCR reads through MiXCR, storing one row per CDR3 protein. This table holds about 1.1 million distinct CDR3 sequences, 35% to 45% found once. Newly diagnosed, the hyperthyroidism patients had under 2 months' duration and were aged 18 to 65. This CDR3 is built from 15 residues. Germline V lookup: CDR1 LNHNV, CDR2 YYDKDF (reference sequence). Germline trimming cut 3 bases from V and 3 bases from J; bases unmatched to any gene: 7. With regard to this clonotype: Its antigen is not known.

This chain joins TRBV15 and TRBJ1-2, with 7 nucleotides matching TRBD1. Sample: peripheral blood or thyroid tissue (not recorded which). This clonotype was obtained from an adult man with Graves' hyperthyroidism. CDR3 nucleotides: TGTGCCACCAGCAGTGTTAGAGGACAGGACTATGGCTACACCTTC. This codes for CATSSVRGQDYGYTF.